Below are 20 T cell receptor beta chains sequenced from a single sample in a study of T cells after yellow fever vaccination. TCRdb re-called the 5' RACE reads through MiXCR, storing one row per CDR3 protein. The repertoire holds approximately 61,000 distinct CDR3 sequences, with approximately 6.5% as singletons. Sequenced here: CD8+ T cells sorted from PBMCs, sampled on the day of the first yellow fever vaccination. The receptor source for this set is a man between 18 and 29 years old who received the YFV17D yellow fever vaccine.

Many counts were recorded for this clonotype. In DNA form, the CDR3 reads TGCGCCAGCAGCCAGGGAGGGGATGGGACCTACAATGAGCAGTTCTTC. Its translation: CASSQGGDGTYNEQFF. The V and J genes are TRBV4-1 and TRBJ2-1; 7 bases fit TRBD2. Germline assignment: CDR1 MGHRA and CDR2 YSYEKL. V shed 3 bases and J 2 bases; nucleotides not matched to a gene: 7. This CDR3 has 16 amino acids.

The chain joins TRBV28 to TRBJ2-5; 11 bases are shared with TRBD2. Germline V gene sequence: CDR1 MDHEN, CDR2 SYDVKM. The CDR3 is 15 residues long. V lost 6 bases and J lost 2; bases outside the gene matches: 5. CDR3 bases: TGTGCCAGCAGCCCACTAGCGGGGGAACAAGAGACCCAGTACTTC. This translates into CASSPLAGEQETQYF.

Ten or more counts support this clonotype. The rearrangement links TRBV7-9 to TRBJ1-1, with D possibly TRBD1 on 5 matching bases. Germline loops: CDR1 SEHNR, CDR2 FQNEAQ (reference sequence). V was cut by 5 bases and J by 0 bases, with 10 bases left in between. The CDR3 has 14 amino acids. For the CDR3, the DNA is TGTGCCAGCAGCCATGACAGCCTGAACACTGAAGCTTTCTTT. Translated: CASSHDSLNTEAFF.

The V and J genes are TRBV10-3 and TRBJ1-5, with 10 bases matching TRBD1. Per the germline V gene, CDR1 is ENHRY and CDR2 is SYGVKD. J was trimmed by 2 bases and V by 3 bases; bases with no gene match: 4. The CDR3 consists of 16 residues. CDR3 nucleotide sequence: TGTGCCATCAGTGACGGGGACAGGGGTGGCAATCAGCCCCAGCATTTT. It specifies CAISDGDRGGNQPQHF.

This clonotype occurred a few times. The V call is TRBV18, the J call TRBJ2-1, with TRBD2 matching over 10 bases. J was trimmed by 0 bases and V by 4 bases; bases with no gene match: 18. This CDR3 spans 21 amino acids. Germline loops: CDR1 KGHSH, CDR2 LQKENI. The CDR3 sequence is CASSLKSLAGVIVSSYNEQFF. For the CDR3, the DNA is TGTGCCAGCTCACTAAAATCGCTAGCGGGGGTTATCGTGTCCTCCTACAATGAGCAGTTCTTC.

This clonotype was picked up many times. The chain has TRBV4-1 and TRBJ1-2; tentatively, D is TRBD1 (5 bases). The CDR3 runs 15 residues. Trimming cost V 3 bases and J 4 bases, with 15 bases left between them. Looked up from germline, CDR1 is MGHRA and CDR2 is YSYEKL. CDR3 in amino acids: CASSHETGRRYGYTF. The CDR3 coding sequence is TGCGCCAGCAGCCACGAGACGGGGCGGCGCTATGGCTACACCTTC.

This clonotype occurred a few times. The V and J genes are TRBV10-3 and TRBJ2-7; possible D gene TRBD2, 5 bases. Trimming left V 2 bases short and J 3 bases short, with 5 bases between. Germline CDR1 ENHRY, CDR2 SYGVKD. The CDR3 is 12 amino acids. The CDR3 sequence is CAISERGYEQYV. In DNA, the CDR3 is TGTGCCATCAGTGAGCGGGGCTACGAGCAGTACGTC.

The chain couples TRBV6-1 to TRBJ1-1; D might be TRBD1 (5 bases). Germline V lookup: CDR1 MNHNS, CDR2 SASEGT. The CDR3 has 17 residues. Trimming took off 8 bases at V and 3 bases at J, with 25 bases between the two ends. The CDR3 DNA reads TGTGCCAGCGGGTTTGAATCTCCAGGGCAGGGAGACACTGAAGCTTTCTTT. Translating it yields CASGFESPGQGDTEAFF.

The chain is built from TRBV29-1 and TRBJ2-1; 9 bases line up with TRBD2. V gave up 8 bases and J gave up 4 bases; unmatched junction bases: 9. The germline CDR1 and CDR2 sequences are SQVTM and ANQGSEA. The CDR3 length is 14 residues. CDR3 coding DNA: TGCAGCTCCACACCTAGCGGGGAGTACAATGAGCAGTTCTTC. It codes for CSSTPSGEYNEQFF.

This clonotype has at least ten counts. The V and J genes are TRBV5-1 and TRBJ2-1; D remains unclear. CDR3 length: 16 residues. The ends were cut back, 0 bases at V and 0 bases at J, with 10 bases in the middle. Germline V lookup: CDR1 SGHRS, CDR2 YFSETQ. This CDR3 reads CASSLEASSSYNEQFF. CDR3 sequence (DNA): TGCGCCAGCAGCTTGGAAGCGTCTAGCTCCTACAATGAGCAGTTCTTC.

Notes on this clonotype: A clone one base away is much larger, so this may be a read error. This rearrangement joins TRBV6-2 or TRBV6-3 to TRBJ2-7; possible D gene TRBD2, 5 bases. Germline-derived CDR1 and CDR2 are MNHEY and SVGEGT. The CDR3 is made up of 11 amino acids. CDR3 sequence: CTSSRGYEQYF. DNA of the CDR3: TGTACCAGCAGCCGGGGCTACGAGCAGTACTTC.

The genes are TRBV29-1 and TRBJ1-4; D uncertain. The V and J ends lost 6 bases and 1 base respectively, with 15 bases between them. The CDR3 contains 15 residues. CDR1 and CDR2 (germline): SQVTM, ANQGSEA. CDR3 in amino acids: CSVLGLLETNEKLFF. In DNA form, the CDR3 reads TGCAGCGTCCTAGGGTTGTTGGAAACTAATGAAAAACTGTTTTTT.

In this sample, this clonotype turned up many times. The V gene is TRBV18, the J gene TRBJ2-3, with 8 bases lining up with TRBD2. CDR1 KGHSH and CDR2 LQKENI come from the germline V gene. V shed 6 bases, J shed 2 bases, and the junction held 10 bases outside the gene matches. The CDR3 totals 16 residues. CDR3 nucleotides: TGTGCCAGCTCGCCGACTAGCGCCACCACCACAGATACGCAGTATTTT. Translated: CASSPTSATTTDTQYF.

This clonotype was detected many times. The V call is TRBV7-8, the J call TRBJ1-1; 11 bases agree with TRBD1. Trimming removed 7 bases from V and 4 bases from J; junction bases left unmatched: 8. CDR1 SGHVS and CDR2 FQNEAQ come from the germline V gene. The CDR3 extends over 15 amino acids. CDR3: CASTRPGTGGTEAFF. The CDR3, as DNA: TGTGCCAGCACCAGACCCGGGACAGGGGGCACTGAAGCTTTCTTT.

This clonotype was seen repeatedly, ten times or more. This chain uses TRBV5-1 with TRBJ2-4; D not certain. V lost 4 bases, J lost 5 bases, and 10 bases lay in between. Germline V gives CDR1 SGHRS, CDR2 YFSETQ. The CDR3 consists of 13 residues. The CDR3 nucleotides read TGCGCCAGCAGCCTACGGACGGAAAACATTCAGTACTTC. It specifies CASSLRTENIQYF.

The chain links TRBV5-1 to TRBJ1-2; perhaps TRBD1 as D (6 bases). Germline CDR1 and CDR2: SGHRS and YFSETQ. This CDR3 spans 19 amino acids. V gave up 1 base and J gave up 3 bases, with 25 bases separating them. CDR3 DNA sequence: TGCGCCAGCAGCTTGATCCCTGTCAGCGGCGGACAGACTCACTATGGCTACACCTTC. Amino acids: CASSLIPVSGGQTHYGYTF.

V usage is TRBV5-1 and J usage is TRBJ1-2; possible D gene TRBD1, 5 bases. From germline, CDR1 is SGHRS and CDR2 YFSETQ. The CDR3 covers 12 residues. V dropped 2 bases and J dropped 6 bases, with 8 bases sitting between them. The DNA of the CDR3 is TGCGCCAGCAGCTTCAGGGAGGATGGCTACACCTTC. This gives the protein CASSFREDGYTF.

This clonotype was seen a handful of times. This chain uses TRBV6-2 or TRBV6-3 with TRBJ2-4, with TRBD1 as a possible D gene (6 bases). CDR1 MNHEY and CDR2 SVGEGT come from the germline V gene. V lost 6 bases and J 0 bases, leaving 18 bases between the germline ends. CDR3 size: 17 residues. CDR3 loop: CASSDIQGPTAKNIQYF. CDR3 sequence (DNA): TGTGCCAGCAGCGACATACAGGGCCCAACAGCCAAAAACATTCAGTACTTC.

J is TRBJ1-4 and V is TRBV7-9; the D is unclear. V was cut by 1 base and J by 8 bases, with 5 bases left in between. The CDR3 totals 12 residues. Germline CDR1 reads SEHNR; CDR2 reads FQNEAQ (reference sequence). CDR3 nucleotides: TGTGCCAGCAGCTTAGGTCGGGAAAAACTGTTTTTT. Translated, it gives CASSLGREKLFF. Variable domain in full (rest from reference TRBV7-9 and TRBJ1-4): DTGVSQNPRHKITKRGQNVTFRCDPISEHNRLYWYRQTLGQGPEFLTYFQNEAQLEKSRLLSDRFSAERPKGSFSTLEIQRTEQGDSAMYLCASSLGREKLFFGSGTQLSVL.

This clonotype has a handful of counts. V gene TRBV6-5 combines with J gene TRBJ1-6; weak D call: TRBD1 (5 bases). This CDR3 contains 14 residues. Trimming removed 2 bases at V and 9 bases at J, with 11 bases between. Germline CDR1 and CDR2: MNHEY and SVGAGI. The CDR3 DNA sequence: TGTGCCAGCAGTTACGGGGGGATCACTTCACCCCTCCACTTT. The encoded protein is CASSYGGITSPLHF.